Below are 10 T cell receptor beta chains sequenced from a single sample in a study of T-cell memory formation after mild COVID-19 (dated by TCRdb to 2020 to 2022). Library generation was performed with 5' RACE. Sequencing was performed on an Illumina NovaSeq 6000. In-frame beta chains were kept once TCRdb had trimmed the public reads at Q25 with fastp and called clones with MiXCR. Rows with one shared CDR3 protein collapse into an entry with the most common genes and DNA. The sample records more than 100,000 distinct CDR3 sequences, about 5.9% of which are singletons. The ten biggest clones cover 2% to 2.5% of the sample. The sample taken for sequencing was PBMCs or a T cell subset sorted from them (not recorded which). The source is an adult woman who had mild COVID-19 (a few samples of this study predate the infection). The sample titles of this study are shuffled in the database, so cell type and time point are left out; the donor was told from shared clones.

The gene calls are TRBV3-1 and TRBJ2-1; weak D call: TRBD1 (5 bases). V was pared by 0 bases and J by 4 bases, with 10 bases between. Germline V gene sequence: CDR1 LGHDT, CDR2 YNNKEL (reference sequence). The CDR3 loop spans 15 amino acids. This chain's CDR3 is CASSQDRQGYNEQFF. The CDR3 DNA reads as TGTGCCAGCAGCCAAGATAGGCAGGGATACAATGAGCAGTTCTTC.

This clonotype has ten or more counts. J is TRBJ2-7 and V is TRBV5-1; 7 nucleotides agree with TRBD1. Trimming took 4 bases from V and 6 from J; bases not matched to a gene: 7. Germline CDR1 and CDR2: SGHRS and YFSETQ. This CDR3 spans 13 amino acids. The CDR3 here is CASSMTGSREQYF. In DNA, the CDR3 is TGCGCCAGCAGCATGACAGGGTCTCGCGAGCAGTACTTC.

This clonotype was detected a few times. The CDR3 DNA reads TGTGCCAGCAGACTAGCGGGATACACAGATACGCAGTATTTT. Translated, it gives CASRLAGYTDTQYF. The V call is TRBV2, the J call TRBJ2-3, with TRBD2 matching 10 bases. V lost 6 bases and J lost 2; bases outside the gene matches: 2. Germline values: CDR1 SNHLY, CDR2 FYNNEI. The CDR3 consists of 14 residues.

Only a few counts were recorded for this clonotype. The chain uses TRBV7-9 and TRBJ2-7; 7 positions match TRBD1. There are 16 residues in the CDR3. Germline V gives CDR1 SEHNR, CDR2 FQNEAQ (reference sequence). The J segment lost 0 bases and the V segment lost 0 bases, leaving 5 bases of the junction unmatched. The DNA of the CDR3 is TGTGCCAGCAGCTTAGCTTTACGGGACAGCTCCTACGAGCAGTACTTC. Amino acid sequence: CASSLALRDSSYEQYF.

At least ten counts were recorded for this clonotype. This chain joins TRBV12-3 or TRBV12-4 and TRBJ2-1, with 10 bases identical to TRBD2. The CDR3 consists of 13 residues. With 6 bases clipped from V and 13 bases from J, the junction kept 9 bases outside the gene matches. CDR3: CASRLNSGGQQFF. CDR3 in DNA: TGTGCCAGCAGGCTGAATAGCGGGGGGCAACAGTTCTTC.

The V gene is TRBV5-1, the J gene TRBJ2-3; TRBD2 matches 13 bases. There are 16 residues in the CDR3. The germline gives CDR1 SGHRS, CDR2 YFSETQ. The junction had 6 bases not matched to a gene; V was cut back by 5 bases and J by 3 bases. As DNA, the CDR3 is TGCGCCAGCAGACCCGGGACTAGCGGGAAGACAGATACGCAGTATTTT. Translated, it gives CASRPGTSGKTDTQYF.

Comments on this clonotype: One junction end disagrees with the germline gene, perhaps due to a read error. As DNA, the CDR3 is TGCGCCAGCAGCCAGGGTTCTAGCCGGCTGATCTTC. It is translated as CASSQGSSRLIF. The rearrangement joins TRBV4-3 to TRBJ2-1; tentative D call: TRBD2 (5 bases). The CDR3 is 12 amino acids. The germline CDR1 and CDR2 sequences are LGHNA and YSLEER.

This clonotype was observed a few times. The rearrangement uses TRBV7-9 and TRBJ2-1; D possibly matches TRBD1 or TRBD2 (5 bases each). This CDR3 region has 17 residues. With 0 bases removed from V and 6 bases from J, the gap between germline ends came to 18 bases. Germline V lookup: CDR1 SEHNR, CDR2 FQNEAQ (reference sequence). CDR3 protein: CASSLAPGLGTGNEQFF. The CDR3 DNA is TGTGCCAGCAGCTTAGCCCCCGGATTAGGGACCGGCAATGAGCAGTTCTTC.

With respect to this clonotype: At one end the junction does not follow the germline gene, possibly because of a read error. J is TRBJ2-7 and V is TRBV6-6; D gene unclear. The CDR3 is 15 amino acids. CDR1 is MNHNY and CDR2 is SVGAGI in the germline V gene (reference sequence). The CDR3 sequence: CASSPIPSKDGQWNF. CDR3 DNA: TGTGCCAGCAGTCCCATACCCTCCAAAGACGGGCAGTGGAACTTC.

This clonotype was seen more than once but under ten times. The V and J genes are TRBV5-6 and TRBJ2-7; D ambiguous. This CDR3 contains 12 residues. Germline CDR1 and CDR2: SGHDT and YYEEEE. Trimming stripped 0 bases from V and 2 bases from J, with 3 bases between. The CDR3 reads CASSLEPYEQYF. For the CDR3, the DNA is TGTGCCAGCAGCTTGGAACCCTACGAGCAGTACTTC. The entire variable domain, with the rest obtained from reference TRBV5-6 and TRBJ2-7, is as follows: DAGVTQSPTHLIKTRGQQVTLRCSPKSGHDTVSWYQQALGQGPQFIFQYYEEEERQRGNFPDRFSGHQFPNYSSELNVNALLLGDSALYLCASSLEPYEQYFGPGTRLTVT.